This T cell receptor (beta chain) came from a study of early T cells in non-severe SARS-CoV-2 infection. In this sample, this clonotype turned up a few times. TCRdb used MiXCR to reprocess the 5' RACE reads, holding one entry per CDR3 protein. The repertoire includes roughly 50,000 distinct CDR3 sequences, roughly 10% of them detected once, and approximately 15% sits in the top ten. CDR3 length: 15 residues. The trim removed 0 bases at V and 3 bases at J, leaving 4 bases unmatched. Looked up from germline, CDR1 is SGHVS and CDR2 is FNYEAQ. The genes are TRBV7-6 and TRBJ1-2; 7 bases map to TRBD1. The sequenced material came from whole blood. This receptor was taken from an adult who was a healthcare worker with PCR-confirmed SARS-CoV-2 infection or an uninfected control (not recorded which). The CDR3 DNA reads as TGTGCCAGCAGCTTAGCTGAGGGGGCGGACTATGGCTACACCTTC. As protein: CASSLAEGADYGYTF.